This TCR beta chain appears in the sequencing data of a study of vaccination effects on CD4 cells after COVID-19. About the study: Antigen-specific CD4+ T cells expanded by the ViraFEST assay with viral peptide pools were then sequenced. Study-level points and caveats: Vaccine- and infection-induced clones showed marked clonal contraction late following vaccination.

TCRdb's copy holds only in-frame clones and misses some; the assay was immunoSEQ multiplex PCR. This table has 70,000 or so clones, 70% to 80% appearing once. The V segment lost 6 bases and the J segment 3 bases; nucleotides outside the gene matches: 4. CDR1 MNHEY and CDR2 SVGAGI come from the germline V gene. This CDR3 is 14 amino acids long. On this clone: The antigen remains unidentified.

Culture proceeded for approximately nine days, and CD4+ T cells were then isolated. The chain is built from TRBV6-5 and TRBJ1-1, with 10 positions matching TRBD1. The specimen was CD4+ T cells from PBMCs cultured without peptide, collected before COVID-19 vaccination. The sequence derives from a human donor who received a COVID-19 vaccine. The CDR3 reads CASRDRGRYTEAFF. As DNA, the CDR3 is TGTGCCAGCAGAGACAGGGGGCGCTACACTGAAGCTTTCTTT.